This T cell receptor (beta chain) originates from a study of regulatory T cells in long-lasting Graves disease. Through Arm-PCR of CDR3 regions and iRepertoire HTBI primers, TCR beta libraries were built. MiXCR, applied by TCRdb to the multiplex PCR reads, yields one record per CDR3 protein. Of around 500,000 distinct CDR3 sequences in the sample, 13% were seen once. Only a few counts were recorded for this clonotype. V lost 5 bases, J lost 7 bases, and 14 bases stayed unmatched. Looked up from germline, CDR1 is SGHDN and CDR2 is FVKESK. The CDR3 sequence is 16 residues long. Time point specified: newly diagnosed GD, antithyroid drugs for less than 3 months. The TCR library was prepared using RNA isolated from PBMCs. These data also formed part of another study, on T cells in Graves' hyperthyroidism and ophthalmopathy. That work adds: These patients, aged 18 to 65, had recently diagnosed hyperthyroidism lasting under 2 months. Uncontrolled infection, other autoimmune disease, pregnancy or lactation disqualified patients from enrolment.

The receptor's source is a man aged 25-40 years with Graves disease. This specimen was peripheral blood mononuclear cells (PBMCs), taken at new diagnosis, from a patient treated with antithyroid drugs. The V and J genes are TRBV14 and TRBJ2-4, with 7 nucleotides matching TRBD2. DNA for the CDR3: TGTGCCAGCAGCATTAACCTGGGACCAGCGGGGAACATTCAGTACTTC. Translating gives CASSINLGPAGNIQYF.